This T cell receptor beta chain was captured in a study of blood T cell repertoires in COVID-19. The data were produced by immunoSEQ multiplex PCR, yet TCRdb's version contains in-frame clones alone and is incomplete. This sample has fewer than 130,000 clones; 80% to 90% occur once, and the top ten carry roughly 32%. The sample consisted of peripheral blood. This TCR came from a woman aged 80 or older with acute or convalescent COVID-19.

The chain's CDR3 is CASSWRQGGIEKLFF. CDR3 DNA sequence: TGCGCCAGCAGCTGGCGACAGGGAGGAATTGAAAAACTGTTTTTT. The chain links TRBV5-1 to TRBJ1-4; 7 positions match TRBD1. The CDR3 totals 15 residues. Germline lookup yields CDR1 SGHRS and CDR2 YFSETQ. J was trimmed by 7 bases and V by 3 bases; bases with no gene match: 9.